The clone carrying this T cell receptor (beta chain) was observed at least ten times. The ends lost 7 bases at V and 4 bases at J; junction bases unmatched: 4. Germline V gene data show CDR1 as SQVTM and CDR2 as ANQGSEA. The CDR3 has 13 amino acids. One entry per CDR3 protein, called by TCRdb with MiXCR from the RT-PCR reads. The sample lists hundreds of thousands of distinct CDR3 sequences, 14% occurring once. The chain employs TRBV29-1 and TRBJ2-1; 10 bases agree with TRBD2. Material: memory CD4+ T cells from blood. This TCR was recovered from a female donor in good health, serving as a healthy control. This CDR3 is CSAWTSGYNEQFF. DNA of the CDR3: TGCAGCGCCTGGACTAGCGGTTACAATGAGCAGTTCTTC.